Ten or more counts support the clone carrying this TCR beta chain. This CDR3 comprises 13 residues. Germline-derived CDR1 and CDR2 are SGHVS and FNYEAQ. V was trimmed by 4 bases and J by 2 bases, leaving 9 bases between them. These data come from a study of T cells in Graves' hyperthyroidism and ophthalmopathy. RNA transcripts were the template for amplifying TCR beta CDR3 regions. TCR CDR3 regions were first amplified by RT-PCR with HTBI primers. MiXCR was run by TCRdb on the multiplex PCR reads, yielding one entry per CDR3 protein. This table has around 720,000 distinct CDR3 sequences, just over 35% appearing once.

This TCR came from a middle-aged woman with Graves' hyperthyroidism. The chain links TRBV7-6 to TRBJ2-7; D might be TRBD1 (5 bases). Input material: blood. As DNA, the CDR3 is TGTGCCAGCAGCTCAGACAGCACCTACGAGCAGTACTTC. This encodes CASSSDSTYEQYF.